The present T cell receptor (beta chain) was sequenced within a study of blood T cell repertoires in COVID-19. At the level of the study: PBMCs, B-cell-depleted T cells, or T cells were the source of the cDNA or gDNA that made up the material.

Assay: immunoSEQ multiplex PCR; the TCRdb copy retains only in-frame clones and omits some. The sample carries about 190,000 clones, 70% to 90% recorded once. The CDR3 is made up of 14 amino acids. Germline V CDR1 and CDR2: LNHNV, YYDKDF (reference sequence). V shed 0 bases and J shed 4 bases, with 9 bases lying between them. The J gene is TRBJ2-5, the V gene TRBV15, with D hard to call. Sequences were obtained from peripheral blood. This TCR was sampled from a man between 60 and 70 years old with active or convalescent COVID-19. The CDR3 is CATSRDGVGETQYF. The CDR3 DNA is TGTGCCACCAGCAGAGACGGAGTTGGAGAGACCCAGTACTTC.